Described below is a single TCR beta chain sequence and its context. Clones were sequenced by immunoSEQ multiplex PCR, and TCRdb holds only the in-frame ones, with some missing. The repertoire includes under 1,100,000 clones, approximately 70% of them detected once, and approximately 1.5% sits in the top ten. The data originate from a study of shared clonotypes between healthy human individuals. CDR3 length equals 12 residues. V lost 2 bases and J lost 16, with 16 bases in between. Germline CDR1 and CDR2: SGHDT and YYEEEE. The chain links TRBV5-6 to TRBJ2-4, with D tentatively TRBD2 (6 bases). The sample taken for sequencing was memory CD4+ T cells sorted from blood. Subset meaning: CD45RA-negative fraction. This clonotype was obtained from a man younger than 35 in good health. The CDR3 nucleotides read TGTGCCAGCAGCTTATCCGCTGGCGGGGTATACTTC. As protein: CASSLSAGGVYF.